The TCR beta chain described here comes from a study of CD8+CD57+ T cells in acquired aplastic anemia. About the study: Sorting CD4+ and CD8+ cells gave DNA averaging about 3.3 ug.

Genomic DNA, serving as template, underwent TCR beta VDJ and CDR3 profiling. TCRdb itself ran the reads through MiXCR, one entry per CDR3 protein. The table has 310,000 or so distinct CDR3 sequences, under 65% seen once. Only patients with CD8+CD57+ cell expansion on flow cytometry were chosen for sequencing. The diagnosis in all patients was severe acquired aplastic anemia. Germline-derived CDR1 and CDR2 are SGHTA and FQGNSA. The CDR3 totals 13 residues. The V end was cut by 8 bases, the J end by 9 bases, with 19 bases between. The sample was sorted CD4+, CD8+, or CD8+CD57+ T cells (not recorded which) from PBMCs. The clonotype was recovered from a human donor with aplastic anemia. The chain is built from TRBV7-2 and TRBJ1-2; D remains ambiguous. DNA of the CDR3: TGTGCCAGCGCCGACGGGGAGGGCTTGAGCTACACCTTC. It specifies CASADGEGLSYTF.